This entry lists 11 T cell receptor beta chains sequenced from one sample in a study of T-cell reconstitution after alpha-beta-depleted transplantation in children. Using unique molecular identifiers, the investigators prepared the TCRbeta library. From the PCR reads, TCRdb called clonotypes with MiXCR, one entry per CDR3 protein. This table holds some 310,000 distinct CDR3 sequences, approximately 20% found once. The starting material was PBMCs, mostly from graft donor cells, obtained 180 days after TCRalphabeta/CD19-depleted stem cell transplant. All receptors derive from a male patient younger than 18 who had a stem cell transplant for acute lymphoblastic leukemia, so the T cells may come from the graft donor.

The chain recombines TRBV5-1 with TRBJ2-3; D gene uncertain. The V gene's germline CDR1 is SGHRS and CDR2 YFSETQ. The CDR3 contains 13 residues. The V gene lost 4 bases and the J gene lost 2 bases, with 8 bases spanning the gap. CDR3 region: CASSRRITDTQYF. DNA for the CDR3: TGCGCCAGCAGCCGCCGGATCACAGATACGCAGTATTTT.

This clonotype was counted between two and nine times. The V and J genes are TRBV4-1 and TRBJ2-7; the D gene is possibly TRBD2 (5 bases). Germline CDR1 reads MGHRA; CDR2 reads YSYEKL. This CDR3 has 14 residues. Trimming shortened V by 4 bases and J by 2 bases, and 12 bases separated the two germline ends. The CDR3 sequence is CASSLTDGTYEQYF. The CDR3 nucleotides are TGCGCCAGCAGCCTTACGGACGGGACCTACGAGCAGTACTTC.

In DNA form, the CDR3 reads TGTGCCAGCAGCTGGACCTTACCCAGCGAGTACTACAATGAGCAGTTCTTC. It codes for CASSWTLPSEYYNEQFF. This chain joins TRBV7-2 and TRBJ2-1; D ambiguous. This CDR3 is 17 amino acids long. CDR1 and CDR2 (germline): SGHTA, FQGNSA. Deletions cut 4 bases from V and 3 bases from J, with 19 bases between. Supplemented by reference TRBV7-2 and TRBJ2-1, the full variable domain reads GAGVSQSPSNKVTEKGKDVELRCDPISGHTALYWYRQSLGQGLEFLIYFQGNSAPDKSGLPSDRFSAERTGGSVSTLTIQRTQQEDSAVYLCASSWTLPSEYYNEQFFGPGTRLTVL.

This clonotype has a handful of counts. The CDR3 nucleotides are TGTGCCAGCAGCGCCAGACAGGACTATGGCTACACCTTC. This sequence encodes CASSARQDYGYTF. The chain joins TRBV9 to TRBJ1-2; the D gene is possibly TRBD1 (6 bases). CDR1 is SGDLS, CDR2 YYNGEE, per germline. The V gene lost 3 bases and the J gene lost 3 bases, with 9 bases spanning the gap. The CDR3 has 13 residues.

CDR3 sequence (DNA): TGTGCCAGCAGCTTAGTGGGAGCCCAAGAGACCCAGTACTTC. It is translated as CASSLVGAQETQYF. The chain combines TRBV11-2 with TRBJ2-5, with D possibly TRBD2 on 5 matching bases. The ends were cut back, 1 base at V and 1 base at J, with 7 bases in the middle. This CDR3 contains 14 residues. CDR1 SGHAT and CDR2 FQNNGV come from the germline V gene.

This clonotype was observed a handful of times. CDR3: CASSYRRAYGYTF. CDR3 in DNA: TGTGCCAGCAGCTACCGGCGAGCCTATGGCTACACCTTC. The V gene is TRBV7-9, the J gene TRBJ1-2; D not certain. The CDR3 loop spans 13 amino acids. Germline CDR1 and CDR2: SEHNR and FQNEAQ (reference sequence). V gave up 4 bases and J gave up 4 bases, with 10 bases separating them. The full variable domain, rest sourced from reference TRBV7-9 and TRBJ1-2, is DTGVSQNPRHKITKRGQNVTFRCDPISEHNRLYWYRQTLGQGPEFLTYFQNEAQLEKSRLLSDRFSAERPKGSFSTLEIQRTEQGDSAMYLCASSYRRAYGYTFGSGTRLTVV.

This chain uses TRBV5-1 with TRBJ2-3, with 7 bases aligning to TRBD2. V lost 1 base and J lost 2; bases outside the gene matches: 7. The germline V gene encodes CDR1 SGHRS and CDR2 YFSETQ. The CDR3 has 16 amino acids. This chain's CDR3 is CASSLPASGITDTQYF. CDR3 nucleotide sequence: TGCGCCAGCAGCTTGCCGGCTAGCGGTATCACAGATACGCAGTATTTT.

There are many counts of this clonotype. The V call is TRBV29-1, the J call TRBJ1-2; no firm D call. This CDR3 has 12 amino acids. The germline gives CDR1 SQVTM, CDR2 ANQGSEA. V gave up 5 bases and J gave up 2 bases, with 9 bases separating them. CDR3 loop: CSVNKPNYGYTF. The CDR3 DNA follows: TGCAGCGTTAATAAGCCCAACTATGGCTACACCTTC.

This chain links TRBV25-1 with TRBJ1-1; D perhaps matches TRBD1 (5 bases). This CDR3 spans 12 amino acids. Trimming took off 3 bases at V and 7 bases at J, with 9 bases between the two ends. The germline V gene encodes CDR1 MGHDK and CDR2 SYGVNS. CDR3 in amino acids: CASSDPGGEAFF. CDR3 bases: TGTGCCAGCAGTGATCCCGGGGGTGAAGCTTTCTTT.

This clonotype has a single count. The chain recombines TRBV18 with TRBJ1-3, with D uncertain. Germline V lookup: CDR1 KGHSH, CDR2 LQKENI. The germline V and J ends were trimmed by 2 bases and 0 bases, with 11 bases remaining between them. This CDR3 is built from 16 residues. CDR3 nucleotide sequence: TGTGCCAGCTCACCAGAGAAACGGCTCTCTGGAAACACCATATATTTT. This translates into CASSPEKRLSGNTIYF.

This clonotype appeared a few times. The chain is built from TRBV9 and TRBJ2-2; D perhaps matches TRBD1 (5 bases). Germline V lookup: CDR1 SGDLS, CDR2 YYNGEE. The CDR3 sequence is 16 residues long. V lost 2 bases and J lost 4, with 15 bases in between. The CDR3 bases are TGTGCCAGCAGCGTCACCGACAGACGTGTCACCGGGGAGCTGTTTTTT. This encodes CASSVTDRRVTGELFF.